This record looks at one T cell receptor (beta chain) sequence and its context. The data derive from a study of T cells expressing NK-cell markers. Germline V CDR1 and CDR2: LGHDT, YNNKEL (reference sequence). This CDR3 contains 13 residues. TCRdb re-called the 5' RACE reads and shows each CDR3 protein once, DNA omitted. Reported are about 460,000 distinct CDR3 sequences; the ten largest clones contain over 1.3%. The chain carries TRBV3-1 and TRBJ2-5. The TCR was taken from a woman in her fifties or sixties in good health. The sample taken for sequencing was blood T cells: a sorted CD56 or NKG2C T cell subset, CD4+ or CD8+ T cells, or bulk PBMC T cells (not recorded which). CDR3 residues: CASSQESKETQYF.